The next 23 T cell receptor beta chains were all read from a single sample in a study of post-analysis software for immune sequencing data. TCR beta cDNA libraries included unique molecular identifiers. TCRdb processed the PCR reads anew with MiXCR; each CDR3 protein has one entry. This sample has over 700,000 distinct CDR3 sequences, with roughly 29% found just once. The study, taken as a whole, reports: Higher frequency in patients than in controls was seen for several TRBV segments, with TRBV5-6, TRBV5-1 and TRBV20-1 among them.

These receptors lack a known antigen. Sequencing input: blood. These TCRs come from a girl between 10 and 17 years old with multiple sclerosis.

The chain has TRBV20-1 and TRBJ2-7; either TRBD1 or TRBD2 may fit D (5 bases each). The length of the CDR3 is 15 residues. CDR1 is DFQATT and CDR2 is SNEGSKA in the germline V gene (reference sequence). V shed 8 bases and J shed 10 bases, with 30 bases lying between them. The CDR3 bases are TGCAGTCGGACGGAACTTGGGGACCTTCAAGAGGCCCAGTACTTC. Its protein is CSRTELGDLQEAQYF.

J is TRBJ1-2 and V is TRBV20-1; TRBD1 is a possible D gene (5 bases). The V end lost 3 bases, the J end lost 4 bases, and 12 bases lay between the germline ends. Germline CDR1 reads DFQATT; CDR2 reads SNEGSKA (reference sequence). The CDR3 covers 13 residues. The CDR3 sequence is CSASQGVAYGYTF. In nucleotides, the CDR3 is TGCAGTGCTAGTCAGGGAGTTGCCTATGGCTACACCTTC.

This clonotype was seen many times. The V gene is TRBV7-2, the J gene TRBJ1-2; D is perhaps TRBD1 (5 bases). CDR1 and CDR2 (germline): SGHTA, FQGNSA. The CDR3 is made up of 13 amino acids. V was trimmed by 6 bases and J by 2 bases, leaving 10 bases between them. The CDR3 nucleotides read TGTGCCAGCAGAGGGGACTCGAACTATGGCTACACCTTC. Encoded protein: CASRGDSNYGYTF.

The chain employs TRBV7-2 and TRBJ2-7, with D uncertain. Germline V gives CDR1 SGHTA, CDR2 FQGNSA. The CDR3 loop spans 14 amino acids. Trimming took off 0 bases at V and 2 bases at J, with 8 bases between the two ends. CDR3 in DNA: TGTGCCAGCAGCTTAGCGCGGCAAGCCTACGAGCAGTACTTC. It is translated as CASSLARQAYEQYF.

This clonotype has a handful of counts. The rearrangement links TRBV4-1 to TRBJ1-1; D unclear. The CDR3 has 15 amino acids. Trimming pared 1 base from V and 6 bases from J, leaving 15 bases between. Per germline, CDR1 MGHRA and CDR2 YSYEKL. In nucleotides, the CDR3 is TGCGCCAGCAGCCAAGTCTCAGGCATGGCCCCTGAAGCTTTCTTT. Its protein is CASSQVSGMAPEAFF.

This clonotype appeared a few times. The J gene is TRBJ2-1, the V gene TRBV25-1; no clear D. Per germline, CDR1 MGHDK and CDR2 SYGVNS. V was cut by 1 base and J by 0 bases, with 10 bases left in between. The CDR3 has 16 amino acids. CDR3 sequence reads: CASSESRFRSYNEQFF. The CDR3 nucleotides are TGTGCCAGCAGTGAATCGAGGTTCCGCTCCTACAATGAGCAGTTCTTC.

In this sample, this clonotype turned up a few times. This chain links TRBV10-3 with TRBJ2-3; 12 nucleotides match TRBD2. This CDR3 has 14 residues. Looked up from germline, CDR1 is ENHRY and CDR2 is SYGVKD. The trim removed 11 bases at V and 3 bases at J, leaving 6 bases unmatched. Here the CDR3 DNA reads TGTGCCTCCAGGACTAGCGGGGTGACAGATACGCAGTATTTT. This gives the protein CASRTSGVTDTQYF.

As concerns this clonotype: Since no conserved phenylalanine or tryptophan closes the CDR3, a read error is the likely cause. This CDR3 is CSVATGGNTEAFC. The CDR3 DNA reads as TGCAGCGTTGCGACAGGCGGGAACACTGAAGCTTTCTGT. This chain links TRBV29-1 with TRBJ1-1, with a tentative D call TRBD1 (6 bases). Germline V gene lookup returns CDR1 SQVTM and CDR2 ANQGSEA. The V end lost 4 bases, the J end lost 1 base, and 10 bases lay between the germline ends. This CDR3 comprises 13 residues.

J is TRBJ1-6 and V is TRBV20-1, with D perhaps TRBD1 (5 bases). The V gene lost 6 bases and the J gene lost 2 bases, with 14 bases spanning the gap. The CDR3 spans 15 residues. Germline V gene sequence: CDR1 DFQATT, CDR2 SNEGSKA (reference sequence). CDR3 coding DNA: TGCAGTGCGCCGCGGAGGGGAACCTATAATTCACCCCTCCACTTT. Its protein product is CSAPRRGTYNSPLHF.

The chain joins TRBV28 to TRBJ2-5; TRBD2 might be the D (7 bases). Trimming took 7 bases from V and 5 from J, leaving 20 bases between them. The CDR3 is made up of 15 amino acids. Germline CDR1 MDHEN, CDR2 SYDVKM. The CDR3 loop reads CASTRQLGGAETQYF. In nucleotides, the CDR3 is TGTGCCAGCACGCGCCAGCTGGGGGGGGCGGAGACCCAGTACTTC.

This clonotype was detected only a few times. The germline gene is not matched at one end of the junction; a read error may be the cause. This CDR3 is CASSYDSNGARGQYF. CDR3 DNA: TGTGCTAGCTCATACGACTCAAACGGAGCCCGGGGGCAGTACTTC. This chain connects TRBV18 to TRBJ2-5, with D possibly TRBD2 on 6 matching bases. Germline V CDR1 and CDR2: KGHSH, LQKENI. This CDR3 has 15 residues.

The chain joins TRBV15 to TRBJ1-2; TRBD1 might be the D (6 bases). The CDR3 runs 16 residues. Germline V lookup: CDR1 LNHNV, CDR2 YYDKDF (reference sequence). Trimming removed 0 bases at V and 4 bases at J, with 15 bases between. The CDR3 DNA is TGTGCCACCAGCAGAGATCGTTTCGACAGGCCCTATGGCTACACCTTC. Translating it yields CATSRDRFDRPYGYTF. Complete variable domain (other parts from reference TRBV15 and TRBJ1-2): DAMVIQNPRYQVTQFGKPVTLSCSQTLNHNVMYWYQQKSSQAPKLLFHYYDKDFNNEADTPDNFQSRRPNTSFCFLDIRSPGLGDTAMYLCATSRDRFDRPYGYTFGSGTRLTVV.

With respect to this clonotype: A read error may produce the germline difference seen at one junction end. This chain joins TRBV10-3 and TRBJ2-5; D is ambiguous. CDR1 is ENHRY and CDR2 is SYGVKD in the germline V gene. The CDR3 loop spans 13 amino acids. CDR3: CVISEAGSGTQYF. DNA for the CDR3: TGTGTCATCAGTGAGGCCGGCTCGGGGACCCAGTACTTC.

In its sample, this clonotype was seen a few times. This sequence joins TRBV24-1 and TRBJ2-7; 11 bases agree with TRBD1. CDR3 length equals 14 residues. Germline V CDR1 and CDR2: KGHDR, SFDVKD. The V segment lost 4 bases and the J segment 7 bases; nucleotides outside the gene matches: 5. The DNA of the CDR3 is TGTGCCACCAGTGACCCCGGACAGGGGGCGGAGCAGTACTTC. It translates to CATSDPGQGAEQYF.

The V gene is TRBV28, the J gene TRBJ2-3; possible D gene TRBD2, 5 bases. The V gene's germline CDR1 is MDHEN and CDR2 SYDVKM. V was trimmed by 4 bases and J by 3 bases, leaving 14 bases between them. The CDR3 extends over 15 amino acids. CDR3 nucleotides: TGTGCCAGCAGTTCCTCGGGGTGGCAGACAGATACGCAGTATTTT. Translating gives CASSSSGWQTDTQYF.

This chain uses TRBV7-9 with TRBJ2-1, with 7 bases aligning to TRBD1. CDR1 is SEHNR, CDR2 FQNEAQ, per germline (reference sequence). The CDR3 extends over 12 amino acids. The trim removed 8 bases at V and 5 bases at J, leaving 3 bases unmatched. The CDR3 DNA reads as TGTGCCAGCGCGACAGGGAACAATGAGCAGTTCTTC. This translates into CASATGNNEQFF.

This clonotype turned up a few times. V and J are TRBV29-1 and TRBJ1-1; no clear D. The CDR3 covers 12 residues. Germline V gene lookup returns CDR1 SQVTM and CDR2 ANQGSEA. Deletions cut 3 bases from V and 5 bases from J, with 10 bases between. For the CDR3, the DNA is TGCAGCGTTGATTCCGCCGGGACTGAAGCTTTCTTT. Residues: CSVDSAGTEAFF.

This chain joins TRBV11-1 and TRBJ1-2, with TRBD1 as a possible D gene (6 bases). The germline V gene encodes CDR1 SGHAT and CDR2 FQDESV (reference sequence). The V end lost 4 bases, the J end lost 1 base, and 10 bases lay between the germline ends. The CDR3 contains 14 residues. CDR3 amino acids: CASSSGEFNYGYTF. DNA for the CDR3: TGTGCCAGCAGCTCAGGGGAGTTTAACTATGGCTACACCTTC.

This clonotype was seen a few times. The rearrangement joins TRBV7-2 to TRBJ2-7, with TRBD2 identical over 14 bases. The CDR3 runs to 15 residues. V was pared by 4 bases and J by 5 bases, with 4 bases of the junction left unmatched. Germline V lookup: CDR1 SGHTA, CDR2 FQGNSA. CDR3 in DNA: TGTGCCAGCAGCTCCAGGACTAGCGGGAGGAACGAGCAGTACTTC. Protein product: CASSSRTSGRNEQYF.

This chain joins TRBV11-2 and TRBJ2-7; D is uncertain. CDR3 length equals 13 residues. Germline loops: CDR1 SGHAT, CDR2 FQNNGV. V lost 0 bases to trimming and J lost 5 bases, with 8 bases between them. CDR3 DNA sequence: TGTGCCAGCAGCTTAGATCGTAGTAACGAGCAGTACTTC. Its protein product is CASSLDRSNEQYF. Complete variable domain (other parts from reference TRBV11-2 and TRBJ2-7): EAGVAQSPRYKIIEKRQSVAFWCNPISGHATLYWYQQILGQGPKLLIQFQNNGVVDDSQLPKDRFSAERLKGVDSTLKIQPAKLEDSAVYLCASSLDRSNEQYFGPGTRLTVT.

The J gene is TRBJ2-1, the V gene TRBV20-1, with 9 bases matching TRBD2. With V trimmed by 4 bases and J by 2 bases, 6 bases remained unmatched. CDR1 is DFQATT, CDR2 SNEGSKA, per germline (reference sequence). The CDR3 contains 15 residues. The CDR3 reads CSATIAGVPYNEQFF. DNA for the CDR3: TGCAGTGCTACCATAGCGGGGGTTCCCTACAATGAGCAGTTCTTC.

The chain couples TRBV7-6 to TRBJ2-3; perhaps TRBD1 as D (5 bases). Germline V gives CDR1 SGHVS, CDR2 FNYEAQ. Trimming took 0 bases from V and 4 from J, leaving 20 bases between them. This CDR3 has 18 amino acids. CDR3 in DNA: TGTGCCAGCAGCTTAGCGCTCTTGGAAGGGGAACTTCCAGATACGCAGTATTTT. It specifies CASSLALLEGELPDTQYF.

This clonotype was seen a handful of times. The V gene is TRBV5-1, the J gene TRBJ1-4; possibly TRBD1 for D (6 bases). CDR1 is SGHRS and CDR2 is YFSETQ in the germline V gene. The CDR3 spans 15 residues. V lost 3 bases to trimming and J lost 4 bases, with 13 bases between them. CDR3 bases: TGCGCCAGCAGCTGGGGGGGACAAGTTAATGAAAAACTGTTTTTT. Amino acids: CASSWGGQVNEKLFF. The variable domain in full, completed from reference TRBV5-1 and TRBJ1-4, reads KAGVTQTPRYLIKTRGQQVTLSCSPISGHRSVSWYQQTPGQGLQFLFEYFSETQRNKGNFPGRFSGRQFSNSRSEMNVSTLELGDSALYLCASSWGGQVNEKLFFGSGTQLSVL.